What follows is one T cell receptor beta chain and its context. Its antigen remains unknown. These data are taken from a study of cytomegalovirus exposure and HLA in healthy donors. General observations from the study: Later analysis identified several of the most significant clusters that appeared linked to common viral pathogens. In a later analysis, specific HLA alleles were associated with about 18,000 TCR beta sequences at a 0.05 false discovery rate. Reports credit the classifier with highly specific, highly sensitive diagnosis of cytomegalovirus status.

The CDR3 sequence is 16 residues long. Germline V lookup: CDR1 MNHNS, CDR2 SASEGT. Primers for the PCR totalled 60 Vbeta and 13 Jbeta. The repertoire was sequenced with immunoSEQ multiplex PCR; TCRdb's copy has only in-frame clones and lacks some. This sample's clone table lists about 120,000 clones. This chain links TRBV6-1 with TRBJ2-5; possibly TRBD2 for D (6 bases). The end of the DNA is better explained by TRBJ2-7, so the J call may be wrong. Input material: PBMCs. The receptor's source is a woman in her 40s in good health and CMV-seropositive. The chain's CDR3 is CASSDAGLAHHYEQYF. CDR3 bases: TGTGCCAGCAGTGATGCGGGGCTAGCGCATCACTACGAGCAGTACTTC.